The 9 T cell receptor beta chains in this list originate from one sample, sequenced in a study of lymphopenia after photon versus proton radiotherapy. The repertoire was sequenced with immunoSEQ multiplex PCR; TCRdb's copy has only in-frame clones and lacks some. The sample lists tens of thousands of clones; roughly four fifths were seen once. Sequencing was performed on peripheral blood, taken from a patient treated with proton-based radiotherapy. Receptors were obtained from a woman in her 70s with pancreatic cancer.

This rearrangement joins TRBV19 to TRBJ2-1; 11 nucleotides agree with TRBD2. CDR3 size: 18 residues. CDR1 is LNHDA and CDR2 is SQIVND in the germline V gene (reference sequence). Unmatched junction bases numbered 15, after V lost 3 bases and J lost 8 bases. The CDR3 region is CASSILGLAGGFMDEQFF. The CDR3 nucleotides read TGTGCCAGTAGTATTCTAGGGCTAGCGGGAGGATTTATGGATGAGCAGTTCTTC. Variable domain in full (rest from reference TRBV19 and TRBJ2-1): DGGITQSPKYLFRKEGQNVTLSCEQNLNHDAMYWYRQDPGQGLRLIYYSQIVNDFQKGDIAEGYSVSREKKESFPLTVTSAQKNPTAFYLCASSILGLAGGFMDEQFFGPGTRLTVL.

The chain links TRBV5-4 to TRBJ1-1; tentatively, D is TRBD1 (5 bases). Per the germline V gene, CDR1 is SGHNT and CDR2 is YYREEE (reference sequence). This CDR3 region has 13 residues. With 5 bases removed from V and 1 base from J, the gap between germline ends came to 9 bases. CDR3 residues: CASRRDGNTEAFF. DNA for the CDR3: TGTGCCAGCAGAAGGGACGGGAACACTGAAGCTTTCTTT.

This chain connects TRBV18 to TRBJ2-3, with D hard to call. Germline loops: CDR1 KGHSH, CDR2 LQKENI. V lost 3 bases and J 0 bases, leaving 1 base between the germline ends. The CDR3 loop spans 12 amino acids. The DNA of the CDR3 is TGTGCCAGCTCACCTAGCACAGATACGCAGTATTTT. This gives the protein CASSPSTDTQYF.

The chain links TRBV11-3 to TRBJ2-4, with D perhaps matching TRBD1 (5 bases). Germline CDR1 SGHNT, CDR2 YENEEA. The CDR3 covers 16 residues. Trimming shortened V by 5 bases and J by 4 bases, and 18 bases separated the two germline ends. The CDR3 loop reads CASSPPLGQKKNIQYF. The CDR3, as DNA: TGTGCCAGCAGCCCGCCCCTAGGACAAAAGAAAAACATTCAGTACTTC.

The chain uses TRBV19 and TRBJ2-2, with D perhaps matching TRBD1 (5 bases). The V end was cut by 4 bases, the J end by 0 bases, with 9 bases between. From germline, CDR1 is LNHDA and CDR2 SQIVND (reference sequence). CDR3 size: 15 residues. CDR3 coding DNA: TGTGCCAGTAGTAAAGGACACACGAACACCGGGGAGCTGTTTTTT. Residues: CASSKGHTNTGELFF.

The V call is TRBV5-1, the J call TRBJ2-7; D may be TRBD1 or TRBD2 (5 bases each). V gave up 3 bases and J gave up 3 bases, with 13 bases separating them. CDR3 length: 14 residues. The germline CDR1 and CDR2 sequences are SGHRS and YFSETQ. As DNA, the CDR3 is TGCGCCAGCAGCTACGGGACCGCCGGCTACGAGCAGTACTTC. Translated: CASSYGTAGYEQYF.

The chain employs TRBV7-9 and TRBJ2-7; 9 bases fit TRBD2. Germline V gene sequence: CDR1 SEHNR, CDR2 FQNEAQ (reference sequence). With V trimmed by 4 bases and J by 7 bases, 11 bases remained unmatched. The CDR3 has 15 residues. DNA for the CDR3: TGTGCCAGCAGCTCACGTAGCGGGAGATCGCAGGAGCAGTACTTC. Translated, it gives CASSSRSGRSQEQYF.

The chain's CDR3 is CASSPTPVGQETQYF. DNA of the CDR3: TGTGCCAGCAGCCCTACTCCTGTGGGTCAGGAGACCCAGTACTTC. This sequence joins TRBV11-2 and TRBJ2-5; no reliable D call. This CDR3 comprises 15 residues. Germline assignment: CDR1 SGHAT and CDR2 FQNNGV. Trimming took off 5 bases at V and 5 bases at J, with 18 bases between the two ends. The whole variable domain, remainder taken from reference TRBV11-2 and TRBJ2-5, is EAGVAQSPRYKIIEKRQSVAFWCNPISGHATLYWYQQILGQGPKLLIQFQNNGVVDDSQLPKDRFSAERLKGVDSTLKIQPAKLEDSAVYLCASSPTPVGQETQYFGPGTRLLVL.

The CDR3 here is CASSLVSGNEKLFF. The CDR3 nucleotides read TGCGCCAGCAGCTTGGTGAGTGGGAATGAAAAACTGTTTTTT. The chain recombines TRBV5-1 with TRBJ1-4; D remains ambiguous. CDR1 and CDR2 from the germline V gene are SGHRS and YFSETQ. The V and J ends lost 0 bases and 5 bases respectively, with 8 bases between them. The length of the CDR3 is 14 residues.